The clone carrying this TCR beta chain was counted only a few times. Its antigen is not known. This sample was included in a study of T-cell reconstitution after alpha-beta-depleted transplantation in children. Study-wide results and caveats: Reportedly, only several hundred clones from non-depleted graft cells drove alpha-beta T-cell counts at about two months. Recipient T cells and thymic progenitors that survived were the source of the high TCRbeta diversity seen at day 60 in some patients. Most T-cell counts and diversity one year after the transplant came from T cells that were newly produced.

Trimming removed 0 bases from V and 7 bases from J, with 16 bases in between. The CDR3 covers 15 residues. Germline values: CDR1 LGHNA, CDR2 YSLEER. Preparing the TCRbeta library involved the use of unique molecular identifiers. TCRdb passed the PCR reads through MiXCR, listing each CDR3 protein once. Of about a million distinct CDR3 sequences in the sample, around 30% were seen once. V usage is TRBV4-3 and J usage is TRBJ2-7; either TRBD1 or TRBD2 may fit D (5 bases each). The receptor was isolated from a boy under three years old who had a stem cell transplant for SCID, so the T cells may come from the graft donor. The sequencing used PBMCs, mostly from graft donor cells, collected 360 days after TCRalphabeta/CD19-depleted stem cell transplant. The CDR3 coding sequence is TGCGCCAGCAGCCAAGATCAGGGACCCTTCTGGGAGCAGTACTTC. It is translated as CASSQDQGPFWEQYF.